The 26 T cell receptor beta chains in this list originate from one sample, sequenced in a study of OX40 agonist ivuxolimab in advanced cancers. The method was immunoSEQ multiplex PCR; TCRdb's version includes in-frame clones alone and lacks a portion of them. Altogether more than 55,000 clones are present, 81% being singletons, with the ten largest covering about 5%. The sample consisted of CD4+ or CD8+ T cells sorted from blood, taken in a trial of the OX40 agonist ivuxolimab. The source of these receptors is an adult with an advanced solid tumor such as melanoma, head and neck, liver or kidney cancer.

V gene TRBV5-4 combines with J gene TRBJ2-5; weak D call: TRBD2 (6 bases). The CDR3 has 14 amino acids. Looked up from germline, CDR1 is SGHNT and CDR2 is YYREEE (reference sequence). Trimming cost V 4 bases and J 4 bases, with 14 bases left between them. CDR3: CASSPFGGVETQYF. For the CDR3, the DNA is TGTGCCAGCAGCCCCTTCGGCGGGGTAGAGACCCAGTACTTC.

The chain couples TRBV4-3 to TRBJ1-2; no clear D. The CDR3 is made up of 15 amino acids. With 2 bases removed from V and 1 base from J, the gap between germline ends came to 11 bases. From germline, CDR1 is LGHNA and CDR2 YSLEER. CDR3 sequence (DNA): TGCGCCAGCAGCCAAAGCCTCGGGGTTAACTATGGCTACACCTTC. Protein product: CASSQSLGVNYGYTF.

The CDR3 DNA sequence: TGTGCCAGCAGTTCGCAGAATGAAAAACTGTTTTTT. Its protein is CASSSQNEKLFF. The genes are TRBV27 and TRBJ1-4, with D unclear. Trimming shortened V by 4 bases and J by 5 bases, and 5 bases separated the two germline ends. This CDR3 region has 12 residues. CDR1 and CDR2 (germline): MNHEY, SMNVEV (reference sequence). Full variable domain (rest looked up from reference TRBV27 and TRBJ1-4): EAQVTQNPRYLITVTGKKLTVTCSQNMNHEYMSWYRQDPGLGLRQIYYSMNVEVTDKGDVPEGYKVSRKEKRNFPLILESPSPNQTSLYFCASSSQNEKLFFGSGTQLSVL.

This clone has a single count. The rearrangement joins TRBV2 to TRBJ2-7; no definite D call. With 6 bases removed from V and 2 bases from J, the gap between germline ends came to 8 bases. The CDR3 length is 12 residues. Germline lookup yields CDR1 SNHLY and CDR2 FYNNEI. The CDR3 reads CASRAGAYEQYF. CDR3 sequence (DNA): TGTGCCAGCAGGGCCGGAGCCTACGAGCAGTACTTC. Complete variable domain (other parts from reference TRBV2 and TRBJ2-7): EPEVTQTPSHQVTQMGQEVILRCVPISNHLYFYWYRQILGQKVEFLVSFYNNEISEKSEIFDDQFSVERPDGSNFTLKIRSTKLEDSAMYFCASRAGAYEQYFGPGTRLTVT.

V usage is TRBV7-9 and J usage is TRBJ2-5; tentatively, D is TRBD1 or TRBD2 (5 bases each). Trimming removed 8 bases at V and 7 bases at J, with 17 bases between. Germline CDR1 is SEHNR and CDR2 is FQNEAQ (reference sequence). The CDR3 covers 13 residues. In DNA form, the CDR3 reads TGTGCCAGCGTACCCGGGGCTGTCGGGACCCAGTACTTC. The encoded protein is CASVPGAVGTQYF.

The table lists this clone with a few counts. The genes are TRBV11-2 and TRBJ2-3; possibly TRBD1 for D (5 bases). Germline values: CDR1 SGHAT, CDR2 FQNNGV. The CDR3 length is 19 residues. The V gene lost 5 bases and the J gene lost 0 bases, with 24 bases spanning the gap. The CDR3 nucleotides read TGTGCCAGCAGCCACAGGTTTGGGGCGGAGATTTATAGCACAGATACGCAGTATTTT. Its protein is CASSHRFGAEIYSTDTQYF.

The chain couples TRBV7-8 to TRBJ1-1; D is perhaps TRBD1 (6 bases). The CDR3 loop spans 15 amino acids. Between the trimmed V and J ends, which lost 2 bases and 4 bases, there was a span of 14 bases. CDR1 is SGHVS and CDR2 is FQNEAQ in the germline V gene. The CDR3 sequence is CASSLSQGHGTEAFF. In DNA form, the CDR3 reads TGTGCCAGCAGCTTATCACAGGGACATGGCACTGAAGCTTTCTTT.

The chain recombines TRBV5-4 with TRBJ2-2; 10 bases are shared with TRBD2. The CDR3 totals 17 residues. Germline CDR1 SGHNT, CDR2 YYREEE (reference sequence). Trimming took 1 base from V and 4 from J; bases not matched to a gene: 7. As DNA, the CDR3 is TGTGCCAGCAGCTTGAAGCTAGCGGGAGTTCCCACCGGGGAGCTGTTTTTT. It codes for CASSLKLAGVPTGELFF.

The rearrangement joins TRBV19 to TRBJ1-2; no clear D. CDR1 and CDR2 (germline): LNHDA, SQIVND (reference sequence). CDR3 size: 17 residues. V was cut by 11 bases and J by 1 base, with 26 bases left in between. CDR3 sequence reads: CASPPKETPNYNYGYTF. The CDR3 nucleotides are TGTGCCTCACCCCCCAAGGAGACCCCAAATTATAACTATGGCTACACCTTC.

This CDR3 is CASSHYLAGNTGELFF. CDR3 bases: TGCGCCAGCAGCCACTACCTAGCGGGTAACACCGGGGAGCTGTTTTTT. The V and J genes are TRBV5-1 and TRBJ2-2; 8 bases line up with TRBD2. V shed 4 bases, J shed 2 bases, and the junction held 7 bases outside the gene matches. The V gene's germline CDR1 is SGHRS and CDR2 YFSETQ. The length of the CDR3 is 16 residues.

The chain has TRBV6-5 and TRBJ2-2; D is possibly TRBD1 (5 bases). CDR1 and CDR2 from the germline V gene are MNHEY and SVGAGI. The CDR3 is 15 residues long. V was trimmed by 3 bases and J by 8 bases, leaving 16 bases between them. The CDR3 DNA reads as TGTGCCAGCAGTTATCAGGGCCCAACACCGGGGGAGCTGTTTTTT. It is translated as CASSYQGPTPGELFF.

The chain joins TRBV25-1 to TRBJ2-3, with a weak D call TRBD1 (6 bases). Trimming removed 6 bases at V and 2 bases at J, with 9 bases between. This CDR3 is built from 13 residues. Germline loops: CDR1 MGHDK, CDR2 SYGVNS. The CDR3 bases are TGTGCCAGCAGCGGACAGAACACAGATACGCAGTATTTT. It encodes CASSGQNTDTQYF.

The gene calls are TRBV19 and TRBJ1-1, with D maybe TRBD1 (5 bases). V was clipped by 2 bases and J by 1 base, with 11 bases between them. The germline V gene has CDR1 LNHDA and CDR2 SQIVND (reference sequence). This CDR3 region has 15 residues. As DNA, the CDR3 is TGTGCCAGTAGTATATCGACAGTGGGGAACACTGAAGCTTTCTTT. As protein: CASSISTVGNTEAFF.

The chain combines TRBV9 with TRBJ2-5; D might be TRBD2 (6 bases). V dropped 4 bases and J dropped 4 bases, with 20 bases sitting between them. Looked up from germline, CDR1 is SGDLS and CDR2 is YYNGEE. CDR3 length: 16 residues. The CDR3: CASSQDGRGWGETQYF. In nucleotides, the CDR3 is TGTGCCAGCAGCCAAGATGGGCGGGGTTGGGGAGAGACCCAGTACTTC.

The gene calls are TRBV18 and TRBJ1-1; 10 nucleotides line up with TRBD1. The germline gives CDR1 KGHSH, CDR2 LQKENI. The junction had 10 bases not matched to a gene; V was cut back by 7 bases and J by 5 bases. CDR3 size: 15 residues. DNA for the CDR3: TGTGCCAGCTTACCCCGCGGGACAGGGGTGACTGAAGCTTTCTTT. Translated, it gives CASLPRGTGVTEAFF.

The chain has TRBV29-1 and TRBJ1-1, with unresolved D. This CDR3 has 12 residues. Germline CDR1 and CDR2: SQVTM and ANQGSEA. The CDR3 DNA reads TGCAGTACAGAGTCCGGAGCCACTGAAGCTTTCTTT. This encodes CSTESGATEAFF.

This clone was seen only once. This chain links TRBV18 with TRBJ1-1, with 8 positions matching TRBD1. The germline V gene has CDR1 KGHSH and CDR2 LQKENI. The V gene end was trimmed by 3 bases and the J gene end by 9 bases; junction bases not matched to a gene: 12. The CDR3 contains 15 residues. CDR3 in amino acids: CASSPTGAHRLKAFF. In nucleotides, the CDR3 is TGTGCCAGCTCACCGACAGGGGCTCATCGTCTCAAAGCTTTCTTT. Drawing the rest from reference TRBV18 and TRBJ1-1, the complete variable domain is NAGVMQNPRHLVRRRGQEARLRCSPMKGHSHVYWYRQLPEEGLKFMVYLQKENIIDESGMPKERFSAEFPKEGPSILRIQQVVRGDSAAYFCASSPTGAHRLKAFFGQGTRLTVV.

The genes are TRBV6-1 and TRBJ2-7; tentative D call: TRBD1 (5 bases). Trimming cost V 0 bases and J 4 bases, with 13 bases left between them. Germline CDR1 MNHNS, CDR2 SASEGT. The CDR3 totals 15 residues. CDR3 region: CASSEAETEVYEQYF. CDR3 nucleotide sequence: TGTGCCAGCAGTGAAGCTGAGACAGAGGTGTACGAGCAGTACTTC.

The V call is TRBV29-1, the J call TRBJ1-1; tentative D call: TRBD1 (5 bases). The CDR3 is made up of 13 amino acids. Germline-derived CDR1 and CDR2 are SQVTM and ANQGSEA. Between the trimmed V and J ends, which lost 6 bases and 4 bases, there was a span of 15 bases. The CDR3 protein is CSVGEGRGTEAFF. The CDR3 nucleotides read TGCAGCGTGGGGGAAGGGCGCGGCACTGAAGCTTTCTTT.

In its sample, this clone was seen a few times. This chain links TRBV6-1 with TRBJ1-4, with D maybe TRBD1 (6 bases). This CDR3 comprises 15 residues. Germline CDR1 is MNHNS and CDR2 is SASEGT. The V and J ends lost 1 base and 4 bases respectively, with 10 bases between them. The CDR3 DNA reads as TGTGCCAGCAGTGAAGGGACAGCGGGTAATGAAAAACTGTTTTTT. As protein: CASSEGTAGNEKLFF.

V and J are TRBV10-1 and TRBJ2-3, with TRBD2 matching over 8 bases. This CDR3 comprises 15 residues. After removal of 4 bases from V and 3 bases from J, the junction contained 6 bases not matched to a gene. From germline, CDR1 is WNHNN and CDR2 SYGVQD (reference sequence). Here the CDR3 reads CASSAAGGWTDTQYF. CDR3 DNA: TGCGCCAGCAGTGCGGCGGGGGGATGGACAGATACGCAGTATTTT.

The table lists this clone with a count of one. This sequence joins TRBV9 and TRBJ1-1; D ambiguous. V was trimmed by 4 bases and J by 7 bases, leaving 14 bases between them. Germline V CDR1 and CDR2: SGDLS, YYNGEE. This CDR3 has 13 residues. The CDR3 loop reads CASSPPASREAFF. The CDR3 DNA is TGTGCCAGCAGCCCTCCCGCAAGCCGTGAAGCTTTCTTT.

The CDR3 sequence: CASRKRGALNEQFF. The CDR3 DNA reads TGTGCCAGCAGAAAACGGGGGGCGCTTAATGAGCAGTTCTTC. The J gene is TRBJ2-1, the V gene TRBV7-9; D perhaps matches TRBD2 (7 bases). Germline V gene lookup returns CDR1 SEHNR and CDR2 FQNEAQ (reference sequence). The germline V and J ends were trimmed by 6 bases and 7 bases, with 16 bases remaining between them. This CDR3 region has 14 residues.

The chain combines TRBV6-1 with TRBJ1-2; possible D gene TRBD1, 6 bases. In germline, CDR1 is MNHNS, CDR2 SASEGT. CDR3 size: 15 residues. V shed 1 base and J shed 4 bases, with 13 bases lying between them. CDR3 residues: CASSEVGGQAYGYTF. CDR3 nucleotides: TGTGCCAGCAGTGAAGTAGGGGGGCAGGCCTATGGCTACACCTTC.

The CDR3 DNA reads as TGCGCCAGCAGCTCAGGACAGGGACCGAACGGGGAGCTGTTTTTT. Translated, it gives CASSSGQGPNGELFF. The chain has TRBV10-1 and TRBJ2-2; 8 bases fit TRBD1. This CDR3 has 15 amino acids. The germline CDR1 and CDR2 sequences are WNHNN and SYGVQD (reference sequence). Germline trimming cut 6 bases from V and 7 bases from J; bases unmatched to any gene: 10.

The rearrangement joins TRBV7-2 to TRBJ2-7, with 11 positions matching TRBD2. The CDR3 contains 15 residues. V gave up 6 bases and J gave up 4 bases; unmatched junction bases: 8. Germline assignment: CDR1 SGHTA and CDR2 FQGNSA. Written as DNA, the CDR3 is TGTGCCAGCAGTTTCATAGCGGGAGGGGGGTACGAGCAGTACTTC. The encoded protein is CASSFIAGGGYEQYF.